The entry below gives a single T cell receptor (beta chain) sequence along with its context. Some clones are missing from TCRdb's copy, which holds only in-frame ones; the method was immunoSEQ multiplex PCR. The repertoire holds fewer than 350,000 clones, with 75% to 95% as singletons. The data were taken from a study of blood T cell repertoires in COVID-19. The CDR3 runs to 16 residues. The ends lost 4 bases at V and 8 bases at J; junction bases unmatched: 11. CDR1 SGHNT and CDR2 YENEEA come from the germline V gene. Exposed participants encountered a COVID-19 case during the 2 weeks preceding study entry.

Sequenced input: PBMCs or T cells enriched from blood (not recorded which). This clonotype was obtained from a man aged 40-55 years who had been exposed to COVID-19. This chain uses TRBV11-3 with TRBJ2-2; 9 bases map to TRBD2. CDR3 sequence reads: CASSWRIAGVTGELFF. The CDR3 DNA reads as TGTGCCAGCAGCTGGCGAATAGCGGGAGTTACGGGGGAGCTGTTTTTT.